This TCR beta chain was sequenced during a study of early T cells in non-severe SARS-CoV-2 infection. Across the whole study: From unsorted whole blood, bulk RNA was sequenced, and the chains remained unpaired.

Trimming cost V 1 base and J 4 bases, with 10 bases left between them. The V gene's germline CDR1 is LGHDT and CDR2 YNNKEL (reference sequence). This CDR3 contains 14 residues. Each CDR3 protein is one row after TCRdb ran MiXCR on the 5' RACE reads. Among tens of thousands of distinct CDR3 sequences listed, about 4.8% were seen once. The sample taken for sequencing was whole blood. The sequence was obtained from an adult who was a healthcare worker with PCR-confirmed SARS-CoV-2 infection or an uninfected control (not recorded which). The rearrangement links TRBV3-1 to TRBJ1-2; D not resolved. The chain's CDR3 is CASSQGTASYGYTF. DNA for the CDR3: TGTGCCAGCAGCCAAGGAACAGCATCCTATGGCTACACCTTC.